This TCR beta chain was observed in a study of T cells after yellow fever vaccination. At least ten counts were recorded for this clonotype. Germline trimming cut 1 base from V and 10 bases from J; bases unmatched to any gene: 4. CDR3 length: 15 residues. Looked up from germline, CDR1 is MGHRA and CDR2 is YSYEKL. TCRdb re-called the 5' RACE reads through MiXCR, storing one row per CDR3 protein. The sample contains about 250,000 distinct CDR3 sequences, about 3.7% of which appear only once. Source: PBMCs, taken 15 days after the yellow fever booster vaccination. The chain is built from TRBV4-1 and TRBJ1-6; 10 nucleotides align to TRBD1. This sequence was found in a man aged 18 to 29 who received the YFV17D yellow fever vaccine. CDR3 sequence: CASSQAGTGASPLHF. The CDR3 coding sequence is TGCGCCAGCAGCCAAGCCGGGACAGGGGCATCACCCCTCCACTTT.